Below, 13 T cell receptor beta chains from the same sample are listed, as sequenced in a study of blood T cell repertoires in COVID-19. Some clones are missing from TCRdb's copy, which holds only in-frame ones; the method was immunoSEQ multiplex PCR. The sample contains approximately 190,000 clones, 88% of which appear only once. The sample was peripheral blood. Every receptor here comes from an older man with active or convalescent COVID-19.

The gene calls are TRBV7-2 and TRBJ1-6; D not certain. Deletions cut 7 bases from V and 4 bases from J, with 11 bases between. Germline CDR1 reads SGHTA; CDR2 reads FQGNSA. The CDR3 extends over 14 amino acids. CDR3 nucleotides: TGTGCCAGCACCCCTGGCCAATATAATTCACCCCTCCACTTT. Protein sequence: CASTPGQYNSPLHF.

The chain couples TRBV9 to TRBJ2-7; D gene uncertain. This CDR3 contains 13 residues. The V end lost 4 bases, the J end lost 3 bases, and 11 bases lay between the germline ends. Germline V gene lookup returns CDR1 SGDLS and CDR2 YYNGEE. The CDR3 is CASSPSPGYEQYF. In DNA form, the CDR3 reads TGTGCCAGCAGCCCAAGCCCCGGCTACGAGCAGTACTTC. The variable domain in full, with the rest retrieved from reference TRBV9 and TRBJ2-7, is DSGVTQTPKHLITATGQRVTLRCSPRSGDLSVYWYQQSLDQGLQFLIQYYNGEERAKGNILERFSAQQFPDLHSELNLSSLELGDSALYFCASSPSPGYEQYFGPGTRLTVT.

This chain links TRBV9 with TRBJ2-7; TRBD2 matches 9 bases. This CDR3 is built from 15 residues. The germline CDR1 and CDR2 sequences are SGDLS and YYNGEE. The V gene end was trimmed by 0 bases and the J gene end by 3 bases; junction bases not matched to a gene: 4. The CDR3 sequence: CASSVAASGDYEQYF. The CDR3 DNA sequence: TGTGCCAGCAGCGTAGCGGCTAGCGGGGACTACGAGCAGTACTTC.

V and J are TRBV7-9 and TRBJ2-6; a possible D gene is TRBD1 (5 bases). Germline values: CDR1 SEHNR, CDR2 FQNEAQ (reference sequence). The V end lost 3 bases, the J end lost 0 bases, and 15 bases lay between the germline ends. This CDR3 has 18 residues. CDR3 DNA sequence: TGTGCCAGCAGCTTCTTAGGACAAAGCCGCTCTGGGGCCAACGTCCTGACTTTC. Its protein is CASSFLGQSRSGANVLTF. The full variable domain, rest sourced from reference TRBV7-9 and TRBJ2-6, is DTGVSQNPRHKITKRGQNVTFRCDPISEHNRLYWYRQTLGQGPEFLTYFQNEAQLEKSRLLSDRFSAERPKGSFSTLEIQRTEQGDSAMYLCASSFLGQSRSGANVLTFGAGSRLTVL.

This clone was seen only a few times. This sequence joins TRBV28 and TRBJ1-4; D is unclear. The CDR3 sequence is 12 residues long. CDR1 is MDHEN, CDR2 SYDVKM, per germline. Trimming left V 6 bases short and J 7 bases short, with 9 bases between. The CDR3 spells CASSWLGEKLFF. The CDR3 DNA follows: TGTGCCAGCAGCTGGCTAGGTGAAAAACTGTTTTTT.

The V and J genes are TRBV2 and TRBJ2-5, with 8 bases that match TRBD1. Germline V lookup: CDR1 SNHLY, CDR2 FYNNEI. The V segment lost 7 bases and the J segment 3 bases; nucleotides outside the gene matches: 1. There are 12 residues in the CDR3. The CDR3 DNA sequence: TGTGCCAGCAAGGGACAGGAAGAGACCCAGTACTTC. As protein: CASKGQEETQYF.

This chain connects TRBV5-1 to TRBJ2-1; D possibly corresponds to TRBD1 (6 bases). Germline V gene data show CDR1 as SGHRS and CDR2 as YFSETQ. This CDR3 region has 12 residues. V was clipped by 2 bases and J by 8 bases, with 8 bases between them. Written as DNA, the CDR3 is TGCGCCAGCAGCTTAGGGGGAGATGAGCAGTTCTTC. It encodes CASSLGGDEQFF.

This chain joins TRBV3-1 (or the pseudogene TRBV3-2) and TRBJ2-5; 7 nucleotides match TRBD2. CDR1 is LGHDT, CDR2 YNNKEL, per germline (reference sequence). This CDR3 has 16 amino acids. Unmatched junction bases numbered 8, after V lost 1 base and J lost 3 bases. The CDR3 DNA sequence: TGTGCCAGCAGCCAAGGTGGAAGCCGGGGGGAAGAGACCCAGTACTTC. It specifies CASSQGGSRGEETQYF.

The gene calls are TRBV6-5 and TRBJ2-1, with D tentatively TRBD2 (7 bases). Trimming stripped 0 bases from V and 5 bases from J, with 14 bases between. The CDR3 covers 16 residues. Germline CDR1 MNHEY, CDR2 SVGAGI. In DNA form, the CDR3 reads TGTGCCAGCAGTTACTCGTACCGGGGGGCTGACAATGAGCAGTTCTTC. Amino acids: CASSYSYRGADNEQFF.

The J gene is TRBJ2-3, the V gene TRBV28; 12 bases fit TRBD2. The germline CDR1 and CDR2 sequences are MDHEN and SYDVKM. The J segment lost 2 bases and the V segment lost 3 bases, leaving 6 bases of the junction unmatched. The CDR3 length is 17 residues. The CDR3 protein is CASSFHGLAGITDTQYF. The CDR3 DNA follows: TGTGCCAGCAGTTTCCATGGACTAGCGGGGATCACAGATACGCAGTATTTT. Full variable domain (rest looked up from reference TRBV28 and TRBJ2-3): DVKVTQSSRYLVKRTGEKVFLECVQDMDHENMFWYRQDPGLGLRLIYFSYDVKMKEKGDIPEGYSVSREKKERFSLILESASTNQTSMYLCASSFHGLAGITDTQYFGPGTRLTVL.

V gene TRBV18 combines with J gene TRBJ1-2, with 9 bases identical to TRBD1. Germline loops: CDR1 KGHSH, CDR2 LQKENI. The V gene end was trimmed by 3 bases and the J gene end by 5 bases; junction bases not matched to a gene: 16. CDR3 size: 18 residues. The chain's CDR3 is CASSPWATTGTGNYGYTF. DNA for the CDR3: TGTGCCAGCTCACCGTGGGCTACGACCGGGACAGGGAATTATGGCTACACCTTC.

The chain joins TRBV4-1 to TRBJ2-3; 9 nucleotides line up with TRBD2. CDR3 length equals 18 residues. CDR1 is MGHRA, CDR2 YSYEKL, per germline. The V segment lost 1 base and the J segment 0 bases; nucleotides outside the gene matches: 8. The CDR3 DNA follows: TGCGCCAGCAGCCAAGTGGGACGAACTAGCGGGAGCACAGATACGCAGTATTTT. It codes for CASSQVGRTSGSTDTQYF.

The chain employs TRBV5-4 and TRBJ1-1; D remains unclear. Germline V lookup: CDR1 SGHNT, CDR2 YYREEE (reference sequence). The CDR3 loop spans 13 amino acids. V lost 5 bases, J lost 0 bases, and 8 bases lay in between. The CDR3 sequence is CASSRTVNTEAFF. The CDR3 DNA is TGTGCCAGCAGTAGGACTGTGAACACTGAAGCTTTCTTT.